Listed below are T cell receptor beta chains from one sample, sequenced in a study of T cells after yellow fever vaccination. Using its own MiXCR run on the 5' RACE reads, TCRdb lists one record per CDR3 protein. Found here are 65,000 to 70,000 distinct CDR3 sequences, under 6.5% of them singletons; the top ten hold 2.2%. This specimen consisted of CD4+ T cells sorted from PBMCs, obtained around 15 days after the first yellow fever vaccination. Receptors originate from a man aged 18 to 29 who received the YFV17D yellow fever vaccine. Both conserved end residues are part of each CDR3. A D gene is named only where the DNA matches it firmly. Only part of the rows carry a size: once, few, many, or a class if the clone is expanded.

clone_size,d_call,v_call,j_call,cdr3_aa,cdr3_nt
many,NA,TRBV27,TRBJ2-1,CASSFQADTSYNEQFF,TGTGCCAGCAGTTTCCAAGCGGATACCTCCTACAATGAGCAGTTCTTC
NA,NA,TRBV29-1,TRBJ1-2,CSAERRDTNYGYTF,TGCAGCGCCGAGAGGAGGGATACTAACTATGGCTACACCTTC
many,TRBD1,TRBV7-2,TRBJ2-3,CASSSRFGDRGTDTQYF,TGTGCCAGCAGCTCCCGGTTCGGGGACAGGGGCACAGATACGCAGTATTTT
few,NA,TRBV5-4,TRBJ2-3,CASSSQGTDTQYF,TGTGCCAGCAGCTCGCAGGGCACAGATACGCAGTATTTT
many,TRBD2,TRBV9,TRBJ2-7,CASSPHGRGGSYEQYF,TGTGCCAGCAGCCCCCATGGGCGGGGGGGTTCCTACGAGCAGTACTTC
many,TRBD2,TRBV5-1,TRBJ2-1,CASSGSGTSNYNEQFF,TGCGCCAGCAGCGGGTCCGGGACTAGCAACTACAATGAGCAGTTCTTC
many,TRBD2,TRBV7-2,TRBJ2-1,CASSRNGGRGYDEQFF,TGTGCCAGCAGCCGTAACGGGGGGAGAGGGTATGATGAGCAGTTCTTC
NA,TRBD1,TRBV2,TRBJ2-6,CAGGQGPGANVLTF,TGTGCCGGCGGACAGGGGCCCGGGGCCAACGTCCTGACTTTC
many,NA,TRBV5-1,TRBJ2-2,CASSLIPGANTGELFF,TGCGCCAGCAGCTTGATCCCGGGGGCGAACACCGGGGAGCTGTTTTTT
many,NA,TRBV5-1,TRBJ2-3,CASSLQAAADTQYF,TGCGCCAGCAGCTTACAGGCTGCTGCAGATACGCAGTATTTT
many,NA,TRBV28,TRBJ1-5,CASCRGRQPQHF,TGTGCCAGCTGCCGGGGGCGACAGCCCCAGCATTTT
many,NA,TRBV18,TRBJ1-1,CASSRKYEGTEAFF,TGTGCCAGCTCACGGAAGTATGAGGGCACTGAAGCTTTCTTT
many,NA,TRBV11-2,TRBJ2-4,CASSLVGERGIQYF,TGTGCCAGCAGCTTAGTGGGGGAGAGGGGCATTCAGTACTTC
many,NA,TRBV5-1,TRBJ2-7,CASSLAVGIYEQYF,TGCGCCAGCAGCTTGGCCGTGGGGATTTACGAGCAGTACTTC
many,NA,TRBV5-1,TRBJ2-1,CASSLEGRQSEQFF,TGCGCCAGCAGCTTGGAGGGCAGACAGTCAGAGCAGTTCTTC
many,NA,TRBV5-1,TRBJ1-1,CASSSTASNTEAFF,TGCGCCAGCAGCTCGACAGCGTCAAACACTGAAGCTTTCTTT
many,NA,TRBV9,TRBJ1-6,CASSRRDWNSPLHF,TGTGCCAGCAGCCGCAGGGACTGGAATTCACCCCTCCACTTT
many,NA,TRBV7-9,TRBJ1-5,CASSPHMNQPQHF,TGTGCCAGCAGCCCGCACATGAATCAGCCCCAGCATTTT
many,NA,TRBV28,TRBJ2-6,CASADSGANVLTF,TGTGCCAGTGCGGATTCTGGGGCCAACGTCCTGACTTTC
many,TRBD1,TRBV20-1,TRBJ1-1,CSAPSPGTGGTEAFF,TGCAGTGCGCCGAGTCCCGGGACAGGGGGCACTGAAGCTTTCTTT
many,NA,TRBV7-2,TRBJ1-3,CASSLTYRESGNTIYF,TGTGCCAGCAGCCTCACATACAGGGAATCTGGAAACACCATATATTTT
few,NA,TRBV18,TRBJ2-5,CASSPPGAGYTETQYF,TGTGCCAGCTCACCACCGGGGGCAGGGTATACGGAGACCCAGTACTTC